The 3 T cell receptor beta chains in this list originate from one sample, sequenced in a study of cytomegalovirus exposure and HLA in healthy donors. A multiplex PCR was run with 60 Vbeta primers and 13 Jbeta primers. Sequencing used immunoSEQ multiplex PCR; TCRdb keeps in-frame clones, though not all of them. The profile covers approximately 160,000 clones, with roughly 73% appearing a single time and around 4.9% taken by the ten largest. Specimen: PBMCs. These receptor sequences come from a male donor in good health and CMV-seronegative.

The V call is TRBV7-3, the J call TRBJ1-1; 7 nucleotides match TRBD1. Germline-derived CDR1 and CDR2 are SGHTA and FQGTGA. The trim removed 0 bases at V and 3 bases at J, leaving 4 bases unmatched. CDR3 length equals 15 residues. The CDR3 sequence is CASSLTGTGDTEAFF. DNA for the CDR3: TGTGCCAGCAGCTTAACCGGTACAGGGGACACTGAAGCTTTCTTT.

The chain employs TRBV28 and TRBJ1-2; D might be TRBD1 (5 bases). Germline V gene lookup returns CDR1 MDHEN and CDR2 SYDVKM. V lost 7 bases and J 7 bases, leaving 13 bases between the germline ends. This CDR3 has 12 residues. CDR3 residues: CASTPPGGGYTF. CDR3 sequence (DNA): TGTGCCAGCACTCCCCCGGGGGGTGGCTACACCTTC.

This clone has only a few counts. One junction end disagrees with the germline gene, perhaps due to a read error. The chain carries TRBV5-4 and TRBJ2-5; 8 positions agree with TRBD2. The CDR3 runs 15 residues. CDR1 SGHNT and CDR2 YYREEE come from the germline V gene (reference sequence). The CDR3 DNA sequence: TGTGCCAGCAGCTTTCGGGGGGGAGACCAAGAGCCCCAGTACTTC. Residues: CASSFRGGDQEPQYF.